A single sample is the source of the 9 T cell receptor beta chains below, sequenced in a study of shared T cell receptors in the human thymus. Method: immunoSEQ multiplex PCR; TCRdb's copy keeps in-frame clones and lacks some. The repertoire consists of 500,000 to 750,000 clones, with over 75% occurring once and the leading ten covering 0.0095% to 0.013%. These same records also appear under a second study, on human thymus T cells.

The sequenced sample consisted of thymocytes. All receptors derive from a boy under two years old with a congenital heart defect.

The V and J genes are TRBV7-2 and TRBJ2-2; perhaps TRBD2 as D (5 bases). Germline loops: CDR1 SGHTA, CDR2 FQGNSA. With 5 bases removed from V and 7 bases from J, the gap between germline ends came to 14 bases. CDR3 length: 14 residues. For the CDR3, the DNA is TGTGCCAGCAGCCCCCAACTAGATGGCGGGGAGCTGTTTTTT. The encoded protein is CASSPQLDGGELFF.

The chain couples TRBV7-2 to TRBJ2-7; 9 positions match TRBD1. The CDR3 contains 17 residues. Per the germline V gene, CDR1 is SGHTA and CDR2 is FQGNSA. J lost 1 base, V lost 5 bases, and 12 bases had no gene match. CDR3 sequence: CASSKEPGQGSSYEQYF. The CDR3, as DNA: TGTGCCAGCAGCAAGGAACCGGGACAGGGCTCATCCTACGAGCAGTACTTC.

In its sample, this clone was seen once. J is TRBJ2-1 and V is TRBV5-1; D possibly corresponds to TRBD2 (6 bases). This CDR3 region has 18 residues. Trimming pared 1 base from V and 2 bases from J, leaving 19 bases between. Germline lookup yields CDR1 SGHRS and CDR2 YFSETQ. Here the CDR3 DNA reads TGCGCCAGCAGCTTGTCTAGCGCGGGAAGGAGGGCCTACAATGAGCAGTTCTTC. Encoded protein: CASSLSSAGRRAYNEQFF.

The V gene is TRBV5-1, the J gene TRBJ2-7; TRBD2 agrees at 12 bases. CDR3 length equals 20 residues. Trimming removed 2 bases from V and 0 bases from J; junction bases left unmatched: 15. Germline V gene data show CDR1 as SGHRS and CDR2 as YFSETQ. The CDR3 is CASSLYVRLAGEGASYEQYF. DNA for the CDR3: TGCGCCAGCAGCTTATATGTGAGACTAGCGGGGGAGGGGGCCTCCTACGAGCAGTACTTC.

This chain joins TRBV27 and TRBJ2-3; D is perhaps TRBD2 (7 bases). Per the germline V gene, CDR1 is MNHEY and CDR2 is SMNVEV (reference sequence). The CDR3 extends over 15 amino acids. V lost 6 bases, J lost 6 bases, and 19 bases lay in between. The CDR3, as DNA: TGTGCCAGCAGCCCTGAGGGGGGGGGCGGCGATACGCAGTATTTT. This gives the protein CASSPEGGGGDTQYF.

This clone was picked up one time. V is TRBV11-1 and J is TRBJ2-5; D call uncertain. Looked up from germline, CDR1 is SGHAT and CDR2 is FQDESV (reference sequence). V shed 2 bases and J shed 3 bases, with 7 bases lying between them. The length of the CDR3 is 13 residues. The CDR3 sequence: CASSLWQEETQYF. In DNA, the CDR3 is TGTGCCAGCAGCTTATGGCAGGAAGAGACCCAGTACTTC.

This clone was found a few times. This chain joins TRBV27 and TRBJ1-5, with D unclear. The CDR3 runs 13 residues. The V end was cut by 2 bases, the J end by 5 bases, with 7 bases between. Germline V gene sequence: CDR1 MNHEY, CDR2 SMNVEV (reference sequence). CDR3 sequence reads: CASSLAGDQPQHF. The CDR3, as DNA: TGTGCCAGCAGTTTAGCGGGAGATCAGCCCCAGCATTTT.

The chain combines TRBV2 with TRBJ2-7; D gene ambiguous. This CDR3 comprises 13 residues. Trimming removed 1 base at V and 6 bases at J, with 10 bases between. Looked up from germline, CDR1 is SNHLY and CDR2 is FYNNEI. CDR3 region: CASSEGTAREQYF. The CDR3 DNA reads as TGTGCCAGCAGTGAAGGTACTGCCCGCGAGCAGTACTTC.

The V call is TRBV5-1, the J call TRBJ2-3; 14 positions match TRBD2. V dropped 0 bases and J dropped 4; count of bases not matched to a gene: 7. The CDR3 loop spans 18 amino acids. Germline lookup yields CDR1 SGHRS and CDR2 YFSETQ. In nucleotides, the CDR3 is TGCGCCAGCAGCTTGGGCAGGGGACTAGCGGGAGTAGCAGATACGCAGTATTTT. The encoded protein is CASSLGRGLAGVADTQYF.